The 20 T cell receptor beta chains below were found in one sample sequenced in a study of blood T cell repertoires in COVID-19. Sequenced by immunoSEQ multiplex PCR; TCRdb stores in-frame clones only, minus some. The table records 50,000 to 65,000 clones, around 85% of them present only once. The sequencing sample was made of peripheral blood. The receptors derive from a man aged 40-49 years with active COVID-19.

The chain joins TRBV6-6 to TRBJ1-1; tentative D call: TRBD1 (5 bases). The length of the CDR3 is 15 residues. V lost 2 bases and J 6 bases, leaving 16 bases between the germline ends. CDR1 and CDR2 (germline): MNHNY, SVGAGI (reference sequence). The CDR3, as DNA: TGTGCCAGCAGTTACCAGGGTCCGAACACTTCTGAAGCTTTCTTT. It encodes CASSYQGPNTSEAFF.

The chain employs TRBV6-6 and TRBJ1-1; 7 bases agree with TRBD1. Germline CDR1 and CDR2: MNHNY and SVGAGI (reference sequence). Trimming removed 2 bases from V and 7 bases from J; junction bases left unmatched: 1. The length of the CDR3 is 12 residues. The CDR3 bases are TGTGCCAGCAGTTACGGGACAGATGAAGCTTTCTTT. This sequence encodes CASSYGTDEAFF.

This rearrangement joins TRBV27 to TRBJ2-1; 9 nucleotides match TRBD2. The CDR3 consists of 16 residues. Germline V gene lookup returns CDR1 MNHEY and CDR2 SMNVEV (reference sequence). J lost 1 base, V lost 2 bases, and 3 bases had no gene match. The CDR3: CASSLIAGASYNEQFF. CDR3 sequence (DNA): TGTGCCAGCAGTTTAATAGCGGGAGCTTCCTACAATGAGCAGTTCTTC.

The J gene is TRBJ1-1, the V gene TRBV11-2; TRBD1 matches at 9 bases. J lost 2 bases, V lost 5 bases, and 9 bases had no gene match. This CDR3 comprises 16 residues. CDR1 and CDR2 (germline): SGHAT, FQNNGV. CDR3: CASSPIKGQGNTEAFF. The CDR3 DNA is TGTGCCAGCAGCCCGATTAAGGGACAGGGTAACACTGAAGCTTTCTTT.

Here the CDR3 DNA reads TGTGCCAGCAGCTTATCTAATAAGGGGACAGGGAGGACCGGGGAGCTGTTTTTT. This sequence encodes CASSLSNKGTGRTGELFF. The chain couples TRBV7-9 to TRBJ2-2; 9 bases align to TRBD1. There are 18 residues in the CDR3. The V and J ends lost 2 bases and 5 bases, in that order; junction bases with no gene match: 12. The germline V gene encodes CDR1 SEHNR and CDR2 FQNEAQ (reference sequence).

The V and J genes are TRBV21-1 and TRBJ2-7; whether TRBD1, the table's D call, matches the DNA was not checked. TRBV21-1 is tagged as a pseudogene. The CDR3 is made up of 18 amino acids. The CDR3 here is CASSNFPGGRDTSYEQYF. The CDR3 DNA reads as TGTGCCAGCAGCAACTTCCCCGGCGGTCGGGACACCTCCTACGAGCAGTACTTC.

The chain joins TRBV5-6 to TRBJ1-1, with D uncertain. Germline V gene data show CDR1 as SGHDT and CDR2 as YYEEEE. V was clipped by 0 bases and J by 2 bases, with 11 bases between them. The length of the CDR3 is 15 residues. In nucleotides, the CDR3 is TGTGCCAGCAGCTTGGGCCCAGTCAAAAACACTGAAGCTTTCTTT. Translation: CASSLGPVKNTEAFF.

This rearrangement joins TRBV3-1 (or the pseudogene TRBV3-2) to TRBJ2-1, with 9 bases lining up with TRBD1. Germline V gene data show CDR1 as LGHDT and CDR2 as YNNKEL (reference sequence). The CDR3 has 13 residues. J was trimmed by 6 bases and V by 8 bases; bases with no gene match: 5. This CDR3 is CASVGQGINEQFF. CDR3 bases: TGTGCCAGCGTCGGACAGGGGATCAATGAGCAGTTCTTC.

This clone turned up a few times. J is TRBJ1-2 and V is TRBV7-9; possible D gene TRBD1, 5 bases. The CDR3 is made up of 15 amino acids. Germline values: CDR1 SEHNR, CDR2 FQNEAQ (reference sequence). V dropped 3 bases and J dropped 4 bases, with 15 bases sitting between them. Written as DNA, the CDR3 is TGTGCCAGCAGCTTGGACACGACAGCCATCTATGGCTACACCTTC. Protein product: CASSLDTTAIYGYTF.

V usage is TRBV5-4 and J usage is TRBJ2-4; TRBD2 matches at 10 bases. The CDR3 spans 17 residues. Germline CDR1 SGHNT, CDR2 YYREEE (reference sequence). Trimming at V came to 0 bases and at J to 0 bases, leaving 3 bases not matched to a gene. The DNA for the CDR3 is TGTGCCAGCAGCTTGGCCGGACTAGCGGAAGCCAAAAACATTCAGTACTTC. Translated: CASSLAGLAEAKNIQYF.

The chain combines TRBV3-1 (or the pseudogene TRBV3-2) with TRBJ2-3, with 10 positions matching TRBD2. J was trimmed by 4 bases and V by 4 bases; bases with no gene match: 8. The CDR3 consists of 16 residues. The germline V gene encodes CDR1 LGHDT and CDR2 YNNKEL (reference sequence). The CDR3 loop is CASSPPSGRWSDTQYF. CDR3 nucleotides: TGTGCCAGCAGCCCACCTAGCGGGAGATGGTCAGATACGCAGTATTTT.

DNA of the CDR3: TGCGCCAGCCAAATGAACAGGGGGCAGGAAGAGACCCAGTACTTC. Translating it yields CASQMNRGQEETQYF. This chain links TRBV10-2 with TRBJ2-5, with TRBD1 matching 9 bases. The CDR3 loop spans 15 amino acids. In germline, CDR1 is WSHSY, CDR2 SAAADI. V lost 8 bases, J lost 3 bases, and 10 bases stayed unmatched.

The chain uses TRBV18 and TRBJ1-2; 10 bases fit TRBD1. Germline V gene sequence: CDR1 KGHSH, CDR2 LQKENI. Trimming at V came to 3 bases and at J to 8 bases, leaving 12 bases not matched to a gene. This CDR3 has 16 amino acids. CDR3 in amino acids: CASSPKTGGDMGGYTF. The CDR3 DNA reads TGTGCCAGCTCACCTAAGACAGGGGGCGACATGGGCGGCTACACCTTC. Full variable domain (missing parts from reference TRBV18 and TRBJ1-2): NAGVMQNPRHLVRRRGQEARLRCSPMKGHSHVYWYRQLPEEGLKFMVYLQKENIIDESGMPKERFSAEFPKEGPSILRIQQVVRGDSAAYFCASSPKTGGDMGGYTFGSGTRLTVV.

CDR3 region: CATYGTSSGNEQFF. The CDR3 region has the DNA TGTGCCACCTACGGGACTAGCTCAGGCAATGAGCAGTTCTTC. V and J are TRBV27 and TRBJ2-1; 9 positions match TRBD2. This CDR3 region has 14 residues. V trimming: 10 bases; J trimming: 6 bases; junction bases outside the gene matches: 10. Germline V gene sequence: CDR1 MNHEY, CDR2 SMNVEV (reference sequence).

The DNA for the CDR3 is TGCAGTGCTAGTAGGGGGACAGCAGGCAATGAGCAGTTCTTC. Translated: CSASRGTAGNEQFF. The gene calls are TRBV20-1 and TRBJ2-1, with TRBD1 matching over 7 bases. Germline V lookup: CDR1 DFQATT, CDR2 SNEGSKA (reference sequence). CDR3 length: 14 residues. Trimming cost V 3 bases and J 6 bases; bases outside gene matches: 8.

The CDR3, as DNA: TGTGCCAGCAGCCAAGTTACAGGCACTGAAGCTTTCTTT. This gives the protein CASSQVTGTEAFF. J is TRBJ1-1 and V is TRBV27; a weak D match, TRBD1 (5 bases). The CDR3 has 13 residues. Trimming stripped 6 bases from V and 4 bases from J, with 12 bases between. Germline CDR1 and CDR2: MNHEY and SMNVEV (reference sequence).

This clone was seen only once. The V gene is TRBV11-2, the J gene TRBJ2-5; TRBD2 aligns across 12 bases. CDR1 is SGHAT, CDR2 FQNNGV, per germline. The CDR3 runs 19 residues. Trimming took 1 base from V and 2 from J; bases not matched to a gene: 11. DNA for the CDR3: TGTGCCAGCAGCTTAGCTTTCCTAGCGGGAGGGCTGATTCAAGAGACCCAGTACTTC. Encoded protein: CASSLAFLAGGLIQETQYF.

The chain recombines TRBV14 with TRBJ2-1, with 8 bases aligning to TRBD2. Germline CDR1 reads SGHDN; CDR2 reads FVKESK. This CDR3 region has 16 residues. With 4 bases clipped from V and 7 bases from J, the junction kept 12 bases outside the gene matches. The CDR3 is CASSPWKIAGSNEQFF. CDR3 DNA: TGTGCCAGCAGCCCATGGAAGATAGCGGGGTCTAATGAGCAGTTCTTC.

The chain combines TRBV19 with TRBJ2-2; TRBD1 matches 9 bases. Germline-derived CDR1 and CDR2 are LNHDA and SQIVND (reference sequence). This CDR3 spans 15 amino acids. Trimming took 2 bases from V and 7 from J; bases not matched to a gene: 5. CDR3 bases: TGTGCCAGTAGTATATGGACAGGGGAGGGCGGGGAGCTGTTTTTT. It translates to CASSIWTGEGGELFF.

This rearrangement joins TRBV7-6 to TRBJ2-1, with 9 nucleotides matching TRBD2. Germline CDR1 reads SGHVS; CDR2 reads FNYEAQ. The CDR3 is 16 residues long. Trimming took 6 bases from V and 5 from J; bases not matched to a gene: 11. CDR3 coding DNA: TGTGCCAGCAGATCCTGGCGGGAGGGCCTGGACAATGAGCAGTTCTTC. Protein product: CASRSWREGLDNEQFF.